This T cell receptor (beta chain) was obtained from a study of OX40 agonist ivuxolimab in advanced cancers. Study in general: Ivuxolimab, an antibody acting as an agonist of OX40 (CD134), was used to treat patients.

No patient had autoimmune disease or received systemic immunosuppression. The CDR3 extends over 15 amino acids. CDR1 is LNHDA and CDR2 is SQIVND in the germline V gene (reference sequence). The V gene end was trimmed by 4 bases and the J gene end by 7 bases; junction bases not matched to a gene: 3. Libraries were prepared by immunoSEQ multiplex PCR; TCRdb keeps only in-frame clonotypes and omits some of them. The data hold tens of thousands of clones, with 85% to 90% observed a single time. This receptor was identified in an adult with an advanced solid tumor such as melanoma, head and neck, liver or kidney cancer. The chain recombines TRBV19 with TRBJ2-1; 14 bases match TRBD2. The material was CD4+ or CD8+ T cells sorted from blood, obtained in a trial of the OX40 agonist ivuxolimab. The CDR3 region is CASSTGTSGSNEQFF. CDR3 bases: TGTGCCAGTAGTACCGGGACTAGCGGGAGTAATGAGCAGTTCTTC.